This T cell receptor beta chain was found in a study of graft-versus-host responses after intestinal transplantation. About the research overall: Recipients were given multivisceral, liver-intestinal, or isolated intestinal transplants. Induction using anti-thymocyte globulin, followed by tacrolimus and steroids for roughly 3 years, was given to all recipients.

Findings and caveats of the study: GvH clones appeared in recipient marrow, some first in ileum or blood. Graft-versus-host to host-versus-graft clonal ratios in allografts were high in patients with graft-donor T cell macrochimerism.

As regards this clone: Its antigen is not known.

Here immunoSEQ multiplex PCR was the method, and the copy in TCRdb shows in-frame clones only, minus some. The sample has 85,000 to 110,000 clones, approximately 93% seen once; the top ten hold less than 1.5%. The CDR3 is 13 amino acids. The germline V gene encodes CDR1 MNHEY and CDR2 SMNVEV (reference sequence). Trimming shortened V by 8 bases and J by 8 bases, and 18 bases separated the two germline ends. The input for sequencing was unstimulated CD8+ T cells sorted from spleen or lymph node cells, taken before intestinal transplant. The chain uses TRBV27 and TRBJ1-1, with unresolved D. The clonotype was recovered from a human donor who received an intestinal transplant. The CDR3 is CASLPWEGAEAFF. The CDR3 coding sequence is TGTGCCAGCCTCCCATGGGAGGGCGCGGAAGCTTTCTTT.